This T cell receptor beta chain was documented in a study of cytomegalovirus exposure and HLA in healthy donors. Study-wide findings and caveats: Later analysis identified some 16,000 TCR beta sequences associated with HLA alleles, using a false discovery rate threshold of 0.05. Association of a missense DCLRE1C variant with TCR beta V- and J-gene trimming was reported in a later analysis. The study labeled roughly 160 TCR beta chains cytomegalovirus-associated.

A word on this clone: Its cognate antigen is unknown. Germline and junction disagree at one end, which may indicate a read error.

The CDR3 covers 17 residues. CDR1 SEHNR and CDR2 FQNEAQ come from the germline V gene (reference sequence). The PCR employed 60 Vbeta primers together with 13 Jbeta primers. Profiled with immunoSEQ multiplex PCR; TCRdb holds only in-frame clones, not every one. The sample holds 90,000 to 140,000 clones, less than 85% seen once. The chain uses TRBV7-9 and TRBJ1-5; TRBD1 agrees at 7 bases. Sequences were obtained from PBMCs. The sequence came from a man between 40 and 49 years old in good health and CMV-seropositive. The CDR3 coding sequence is TGTTCCAGCAGCTTAGGTCAGGGGGGATTGGGCAATCAGCCCCAGCATTTT. Translated: CSSSLGQGGLGNQPQHF.